A single sample gave rise to the 31 T cell receptor beta chains below, sequenced in a study of breast tumors, draining lymph nodes, adjacent tissues. TCRdb used MiXCR to reprocess the multiplex PCR reads, holding one entry per CDR3 protein. Of about 230,000 distinct CDR3 sequences in the sample, approximately 29% were seen once. The lymph nodes were axillary draining lymph nodes from breast cancer patients. Sample: axillary lymph node tissue. The receptors shown here come from a female donor with breast cancer. Some clones in this sample may be carry-over from other donors' samples.

This clonotype has ten or more counts. The chain carries TRBV6-1 and TRBJ2-3, with D maybe TRBD1 (6 bases). Trimming took 6 bases from V and 4 from J, leaving 14 bases between them. CDR1 and CDR2 (germline): MNHNS, SASEGT. The CDR3 is 14 residues long. CDR3 in amino acids: CASSGQPGADTQYF. CDR3 DNA sequence: TGTGCCAGCAGCGGACAGCCCGGAGCAGATACGCAGTATTTT.

This clonotype was detected many times. The chain carries TRBV7-2 and TRBJ2-1; D is unclear. Germline-derived CDR1 and CDR2 are SGHTA and FQGNSA. The CDR3 contains 12 residues. V dropped 0 bases and J dropped 8 bases, with 5 bases sitting between them. CDR3 DNA sequence: TGTGCCAGCAGCTTAGCATGGTATGAGCAGTTCTTC. This codes for CASSLAWYEQFF.

This clonotype was observed many times. The rearrangement links TRBV20-1 to TRBJ1-4; D unclear. V gave up 1 base and J gave up 4 bases, with 10 bases separating them. The CDR3 loop spans 14 amino acids. Germline lookup yields CDR1 DFQATT and CDR2 SNEGSKA (reference sequence). CDR3 sequence (DNA): TGCAGTGCTAGAGGAATAGACCATAATGAAAAACTGTTTTTT. This translates into CSARGIDHNEKLFF.

Comment on this clonotype: This may stem from a read error, because a much larger clone lies one nucleotide away. V gene TRBV6-5 combines with J gene TRBJ2-5, with 7 bases that match TRBD1. J gave up 1 base and V 5 bases, and 7 bases lay outside the gene matches. The CDR3 sequence is 15 residues long. CDR1 and CDR2 (germline): MNHEY, SVGAGI. This CDR3 reads CASSPHRDSQETQYF. The DNA of the CDR3 is TGTGCCAGCAGTCCGCACCGGGACAGCCAAGAGACCCAGTACTTC.

This clonotype turned up a few times. A read error may explain this, as a much larger clone is one base away. CDR3 nucleotides: TGTGCCAGCAGCTTGGAGTTGCCCGGGGCTGGAGAGACCCAGTACTTC. Protein product: CASSLELPGAGETQYF. The chain employs TRBV5-8 and TRBJ2-5; the D call may be TRBD1 or TRBD2 (5 bases each). The germline gives CDR1 SGHTS, CDR2 YDEGEE. This CDR3 is built from 16 residues. The V end lost 0 bases, the J end lost 4 bases, and 16 bases lay between the germline ends.

The table lists this clonotype with many counts. The chain recombines TRBV6-5 with TRBJ1-6; D is unclear. V was trimmed by 5 bases and J by 7 bases, leaving 15 bases between them. This CDR3 spans 15 amino acids. Germline V CDR1 and CDR2: MNHEY, SVGAGI. The CDR3 sequence: CASSHGRQGNSPLHF. CDR3 bases: TGTGCCAGCAGTCACGGGCGCCAAGGGAATTCACCCCTCCACTTT.

DNA for the CDR3: TGTGCCAGCAGTCAGAGGGCTAATGAAAAACTGTTTTTT. Residues: CASSQRANEKLFF. The rearrangement joins TRBV28 to TRBJ1-4, with D unclear. The germline V gene has CDR1 MDHEN and CDR2 SYDVKM. The CDR3 covers 13 residues. Trimming took off 5 bases at V and 3 bases at J, with 7 bases between the two ends.

This clonotype has only a few counts. A much larger clone differs by one base, so this may be a read error. The chain joins TRBV20-1 to TRBJ2-7; no clear D. This CDR3 contains 11 residues. Germline CDR1 reads DFQATT; CDR2 reads SNEGSKA (reference sequence). CDR3 residues: CSARIGYEQSF. CDR3 DNA: TGCAGTGCTAGGATCGGTTACGAGCAGTCCTTC.

This clonotype was picked up many times. The chain couples TRBV2 to TRBJ2-2, with D possibly being TRBD2 (6 bases). The CDR3 runs 15 residues. In germline, CDR1 is SNHLY, CDR2 FYNNEI. Trimming cost V 3 bases and J 4 bases, with 12 bases left between them. The DNA of the CDR3 is TGTGCCAGCAGTGATGGGCTAGCGATCACCGGGGAGCTGTTTTTT. Its protein is CASSDGLAITGELFF.

This clonotype came up many times. The CDR3 spells CASSQAREATNEKLFF. CDR3 sequence (DNA): TGTGCCAGCAGCCAAGCCAGGGAGGCAACTAATGAAAAACTGTTTTTT. The chain recombines TRBV4-2 with TRBJ1-4; a weak D match, TRBD1 (5 bases). Trimming cost V 1 base and J 0 bases, with 9 bases left between them. Germline V gives CDR1 LGHNA, CDR2 YNFKEQ. The CDR3 is made up of 16 amino acids.

This clonotype was seen repeatedly, ten times or more. The chain links TRBV30 to TRBJ1-2; a weak D match, TRBD1 (6 bases). This CDR3 comprises 11 residues. The germline CDR1 and CDR2 sequences are GTSNPN and SVGIG (reference sequence). V lost 5 bases, J lost 4 bases, and 8 bases lay in between. This CDR3 reads CAWFRGYGYTF. The CDR3 DNA reads as TGTGCCTGGTTCAGGGGCTATGGCTACACCTTC.

This clonotype was counted only a few times. This may be a read error, as it is one base from a much larger clone. The V call is TRBV6-6, the J call TRBJ1-3, with D possibly matching TRBD1 (6 bases). Germline V lookup: CDR1 MNHNY, CDR2 SVGAGI (reference sequence). The V end lost 5 bases, the J end lost 0 bases, and 23 bases lay between the germline ends. This CDR3 region has 19 residues. CDR3 sequence reads: CASSHWAGASTVSGNTIYF. DNA for the CDR3: TGTGCCAGCAGTCACTGGGCGGGGGCGAGTACTGTCTCTGGAAACACCATATATTTT.

This rearrangement joins TRBV20-1 to TRBJ2-3; 7 positions agree with TRBD2. The J call may not be correct, given that the DNA end is closer to TRBJ2-2. CDR3 size: 12 residues. From germline, CDR1 is DFQATT and CDR2 SNEGSKA (reference sequence). CDR3 nucleotide sequence: TGCAGTGCTAGCGGGGGGACCGGGGAGCTGTTTTTT. The encoded protein is CSASGGTGELFF.

The sample holds many counts of this clonotype. The chain uses TRBV20-1 and TRBJ1-6, with D perhaps TRBD1 (6 bases). V was clipped by 1 base and J by 7 bases, with 14 bases between them. Germline V gives CDR1 DFQATT, CDR2 SNEGSKA (reference sequence). This CDR3 has 15 residues. The CDR3 is CSARGFRDINSPLHF. For the CDR3, the DNA is TGCAGTGCTAGAGGCTTTAGGGACATCAATTCACCCCTCCACTTT.

This clonotype was counted many times. This chain joins TRBV24-1 and TRBJ2-3; a possible D gene is TRBD2 (6 bases). The CDR3 runs to 17 residues. Trimming pared 5 bases from V and 5 bases from J, leaving 22 bases between. CDR1 and CDR2 (germline): KGHDR, SFDVKD. CDR3 residues: CATSGAEGRRGIDTQYF. In DNA form, the CDR3 reads TGTGCCACCAGTGGGGCCGAGGGACGGAGGGGTATAGATACGCAGTATTTT.

The gene calls are TRBV12-3 or TRBV12-4 and TRBJ1-5; no reliable D call. Trimming removed 4 bases from V and 6 bases from J, with 7 bases in between. This CDR3 has 12 residues. The CDR3 region has the DNA TGTGCCAGCAGTTACCCCCCTCAGCCCCAGCATTTT. As protein: CASSYPPQPQHF.

This clonotype was detected ten times or more. This chain uses TRBV6-2 or TRBV6-3 with TRBJ1-5; the D gene is possibly TRBD1 (6 bases). Trimming pared 7 bases from V and 9 bases from J, leaving 16 bases between. The CDR3 is 13 residues long. CDR1 is MNHEY and CDR2 is SVGEGT in the germline V gene. CDR3: CASTEAGERPQHF. In DNA form, the CDR3 reads TGTGCCAGCACGGAGGCAGGGGAGAGGCCCCAGCATTTT.

This clonotype has a count of ten or more. The chain has TRBV6-1 and TRBJ2-7; no reliable D call. The length of the CDR3 is 12 residues. Germline V gene sequence: CDR1 MNHNS, CDR2 SASEGT. V was clipped by 7 bases and J by 4 bases, with 11 bases between them. This chain's CDR3 is CASTRQLYEQYF. The CDR3 DNA reads TGTGCCAGCACCCGGCAGCTGTACGAGCAGTACTTC.

This clonotype was seen many times. The rearrangement joins TRBV29-1 to TRBJ2-5; weak D call: TRBD1 (6 bases). V lost 2 bases to trimming and J lost 8 bases, with 18 bases between them. The CDR3 has 14 amino acids. The V gene's germline CDR1 is SQVTM and CDR2 ANQGSEA. The CDR3 loop reads CSVERTAAFPTQYF. CDR3 in DNA: TGCAGCGTTGAAAGGACAGCCGCGTTTCCAACCCAGTACTTC.

This clonotype was found many times. The chain has TRBV7-2 and TRBJ2-7; TRBD2 agrees at 11 bases. CDR1 is SGHTA, CDR2 FQGNSA, per germline. J gave up 2 bases and V 4 bases, and 1 base lay outside the gene matches. There are 14 residues in the CDR3. The DNA for the CDR3 is TGTGCCAGCAGCTCACTAGCGGGGGCCTACGAGCAGTACTTC. Protein product: CASSSLAGAYEQYF. The variable domain in full, with the rest retrieved from reference TRBV7-2 and TRBJ2-7, is GAGVSQSPSNKVTEKGKDVELRCDPISGHTALYWYRQSLGQGLEFLIYFQGNSAPDKSGLPSDRFSAERTGGSVSTLTIQRTQQEDSAVYLCASSSLAGAYEQYFGPGTRLTVT.

This clonotype was detected many times. The chain is built from TRBV6-5 and TRBJ1-4; 8 positions agree with TRBD1. The ends lost 3 bases at V and 14 bases at J; junction bases unmatched: 11. The CDR3 is 14 amino acids. Germline V gene sequence: CDR1 MNHEY, CDR2 SVGAGI. For the CDR3, the DNA is TGTGCCAGCAGTTATACGTCAGGACAGGGCGGGCTGTTTTTT. Residues: CASSYTSGQGGLFF.

This clonotype has a count of ten or more. This chain joins TRBV27 and TRBJ2-5, with D tentatively TRBD1 (8 bases). In germline, CDR1 is MNHEY, CDR2 SMNVEV (reference sequence). V dropped 4 bases and J dropped 5 bases, with 17 bases sitting between them. The CDR3 spans 15 residues. In DNA form, the CDR3 reads TGTGCCAGCAGTTACTACAGGGGGGGGATGGAGACCCAGTACTTC. This codes for CASSYYRGGMETQYF.

This clonotype has ten or more counts. This chain uses TRBV20-1 with TRBJ2-1; the match to TRBD2 covers 11 bases. This CDR3 contains 13 residues. Trimming took 6 bases from V and 6 from J; bases not matched to a gene: 4. Germline CDR1 and CDR2: DFQATT and SNEGSKA (reference sequence). CDR3 coding DNA: TGCAGTGCATCCACTAGCGGGAGCAATGAGCAGTTCTTC. Translating gives CSASTSGSNEQFF.

This clonotype appeared many times. The V and J genes are TRBV19 and TRBJ1-2; D not certain. Germline CDR1 reads LNHDA; CDR2 reads SQIVND (reference sequence). V lost 1 base and J 1 base, leaving 7 bases between the germline ends. The CDR3 covers 14 residues. As DNA, the CDR3 is TGTGCCAGTAGTATAGCCGCAGTTAACTATGGCTACACCTTC. Protein sequence: CASSIAAVNYGYTF.

This clonotype showed up many times. The rearrangement joins TRBV20-1 to TRBJ2-5; maybe TRBD1 (6 bases). CDR3 length: 11 residues. With 5 bases removed from V and 4 bases from J, the gap between germline ends came to 8 bases. Germline CDR1 is DFQATT and CDR2 is SNEGSKA (reference sequence). The CDR3 region is CSALDRETQYF. CDR3 nucleotide sequence: TGCAGTGCTTTGGACAGAGAGACCCAGTACTTC.

This clonotype was detected ten times or more. The chain couples TRBV20-1 to TRBJ2-7, with 9 bases lining up with TRBD2. Per germline, CDR1 DFQATT and CDR2 SNEGSKA (reference sequence). This CDR3 is 15 amino acids long. V lost 6 bases to trimming and J lost 3 bases; unmatched junction nucleotides: 12. CDR3 nucleotides: TGCAGTGCCATAGATCGGGCTAGCGGGATCTACGAGCAGTACTTC. Protein: CSAIDRASGIYEQYF.

This clonotype was recorded at least ten times. The rearrangement uses TRBV6-2 or TRBV6-3 and TRBJ2-1; 9 nucleotides match TRBD1. V dropped 2 bases and J dropped 7; count of bases not matched to a gene: 6. The CDR3 sequence is 15 residues long. In germline, CDR1 is MNHEY, CDR2 SVGEGT. DNA for the CDR3: TGTGCCAGCAGTTACGGAGGGACAGGGAAGAATGAGCAGTTCTTC. This sequence encodes CASSYGGTGKNEQFF.

In this sample, this clonotype turned up a few times. A much larger clone differs by one base, so this may be a read error. This rearrangement joins TRBV7-8 to TRBJ1-2; D is unclear. There are 13 residues in the CDR3. Germline assignment: CDR1 SGHVS and CDR2 FQNEAQ. CDR3 in amino acids: CASSLAGEGGYAF. CDR3 DNA: TGCGCCAGCAGCTTGGCCGGGGAGGGAGGCTACGCCTTC.

There are many counts of this clonotype. The chain carries TRBV12-3 or TRBV12-4 and TRBJ2-7, with 9 bases aligning to TRBD2. The CDR3 loop spans 14 amino acids. After removal of 3 bases from V and 4 bases from J, the junction contained 4 bases not matched to a gene. In DNA, the CDR3 is TGTGCCAGCAGTTTTTCAGCGGGAGGTTACGAGCAGTACTTC. This encodes CASSFSAGGYEQYF.

The rearrangement uses TRBV7-6 and TRBJ1-3; D is ambiguous. This CDR3 comprises 15 residues. CDR1 and CDR2 from the germline V gene are SGHVS and FNYEAQ. V lost 7 bases and J 8 bases, leaving 21 bases between the germline ends. As DNA, the CDR3 is TGTGCCAGCAACAGACTGGATAACTATGGCTACACCATATATTTT. Residues: CASNRLDNYGYTIYF.

This sequence joins TRBV5-1 and TRBJ2-1; 12 bases are a match to TRBD2. Trimming at V came to 0 bases and at J to 8 bases, leaving 0 bases not matched to a gene. This CDR3 is 14 amino acids long. Germline values: CDR1 SGHRS, CDR2 YFSETQ. The CDR3 sequence is CASSLGTSGDEQFF. CDR3 bases: TGCGCCAGCAGCTTGGGGACTAGCGGGGATGAGCAGTTCTTC. The full variable domain, with the rest looked up from reference TRBV5-1 and TRBJ2-1, is KAGVTQTPRYLIKTRGQQVTLSCSPISGHRSVSWYQQTPGQGLQFLFEYFSETQRNKGNFPGRFSGRQFSNSRSEMNVSTLELGDSALYLCASSLGTSGDEQFFGPGTRLTVL.